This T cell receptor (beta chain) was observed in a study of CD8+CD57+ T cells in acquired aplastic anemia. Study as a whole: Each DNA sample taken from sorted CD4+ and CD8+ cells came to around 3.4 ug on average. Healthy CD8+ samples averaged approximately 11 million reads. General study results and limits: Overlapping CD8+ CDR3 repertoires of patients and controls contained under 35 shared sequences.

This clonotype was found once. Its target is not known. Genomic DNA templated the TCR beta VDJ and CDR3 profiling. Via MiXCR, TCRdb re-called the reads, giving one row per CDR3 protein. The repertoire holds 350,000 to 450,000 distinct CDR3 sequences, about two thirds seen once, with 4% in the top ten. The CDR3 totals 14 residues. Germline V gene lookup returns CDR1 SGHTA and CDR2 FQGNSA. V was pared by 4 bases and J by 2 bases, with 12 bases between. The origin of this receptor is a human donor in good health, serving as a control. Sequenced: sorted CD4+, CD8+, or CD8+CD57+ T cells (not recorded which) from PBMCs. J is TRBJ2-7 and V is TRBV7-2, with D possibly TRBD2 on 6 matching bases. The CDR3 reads CASSSAGRAYEQYF. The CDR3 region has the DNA TGTGCCAGCAGCTCCGCGGGAAGGGCCTACGAGCAGTACTTC.